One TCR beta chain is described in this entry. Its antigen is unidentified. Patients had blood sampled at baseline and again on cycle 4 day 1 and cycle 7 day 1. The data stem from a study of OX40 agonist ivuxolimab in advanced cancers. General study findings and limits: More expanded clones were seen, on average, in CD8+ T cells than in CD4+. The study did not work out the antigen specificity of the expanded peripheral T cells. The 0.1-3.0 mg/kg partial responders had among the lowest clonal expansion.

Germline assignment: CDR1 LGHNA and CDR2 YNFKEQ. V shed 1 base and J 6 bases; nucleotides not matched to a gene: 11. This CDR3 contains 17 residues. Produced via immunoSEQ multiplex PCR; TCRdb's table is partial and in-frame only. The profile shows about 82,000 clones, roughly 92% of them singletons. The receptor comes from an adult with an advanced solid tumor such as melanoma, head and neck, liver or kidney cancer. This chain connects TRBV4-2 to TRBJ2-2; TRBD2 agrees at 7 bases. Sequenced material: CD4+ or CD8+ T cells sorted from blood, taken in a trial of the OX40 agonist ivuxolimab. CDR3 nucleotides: TGTGCCAGCAGCCAAGGGTCGGGTAGGGAGGGGTCCGGGGAGCTGTTTTTT. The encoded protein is CASSQGSGREGSGELFF.